This T cell receptor (beta chain) was retrieved from a study of OX40 agonist ivuxolimab in advanced cancers. V was pared by 3 bases and J by 6 bases, with 18 bases between. Germline lookup yields CDR1 LNHDA and CDR2 SQIVND (reference sequence). The CDR3 is 16 residues long. Repertoires were generated with immunoSEQ multiplex PCR, while TCRdb's copy carries only in-frame clones and drops some. The profile shows about 48,000 clones, 82% of them singletons. The chain recombines TRBV19 with TRBJ1-5; a weak D match, TRBD1 (5 bases). The sequences come from CD4+ or CD8+ T cells sorted from blood, collected in a trial of the OX40 agonist ivuxolimab. This TCR was sampled from an adult with an advanced solid tumor such as melanoma, head and neck, liver or kidney cancer. The CDR3 sequence: CASSILKKGLSQPQHF. The CDR3 DNA reads as TGTGCCAGTAGTATCTTGAAGAAGGGGTTATCTCAGCCCCAGCATTTT.